This T cell receptor beta chain was documented in a study of cytomegalovirus exposure and HLA in healthy donors. Findings and caveats of the study: A few CMV-associated chains proved CMV antigen-specific in vitro. An apparent linkage of common viral pathogens to several of the most significant clusters emerged in a later analysis. As a later analysis showed, a missense DCLRE1C variant was linked to trimming of TCR beta V- and J-genes.

Of note for this clone: No antigen is known for it.

Researchers ran the PCR with 60 Vbeta and 13 Jbeta primers. Some clones are missing from TCRdb's copy, which holds only in-frame ones; the method was immunoSEQ multiplex PCR. Of approximately 290,000 clones listed, roughly 80% are singletons. Sequences were obtained from PBMCs. The clonotype originates from a girl aged 2 to 10 in good health and CMV-seronegative.

The CDR3 loop is CASSSGWLAGYEQYF. In DNA, the CDR3 is TGTGCCAGCAGCAGTGGATGGCTAGCTGGCTACGAGCAGTACTTC. The rearrangement joins TRBV28 to TRBJ2-7; D possibly corresponds to TRBD2 (5 bases). Looked up from germline, CDR1 is MDHEN and CDR2 is SYDVKM. The CDR3 spans 15 residues. V was trimmed by 6 bases and J by 3 bases, leaving 18 bases between them.